A single sample is the source of the 11 T cell receptor beta chains below, sequenced in a study of blood T cell repertoires in COVID-19. The data were produced by immunoSEQ multiplex PCR, yet TCRdb's version contains in-frame clones alone and is incomplete. The repertoire holds 150,000 to 200,000 clones, with more than 70% as singletons. Sequenced: peripheral blood. Receptors were obtained from a man between 35 and 55 years old with active or convalescent COVID-19.

CDR3 coding DNA: TGTGCCAGCCCGCGAAACGGCGGGGGGATCTACAATGAGCAGTTCTTC. It yields the protein CASPRNGGGIYNEQFF. V and J are TRBV7-3 and TRBJ2-1; 8 bases align to TRBD2. The trim removed 8 bases at V and 3 bases at J, leaving 12 bases unmatched. CDR1 and CDR2 (germline): SGHTA, FQGTGA. The CDR3 runs 16 residues.

The chain joins TRBV6-5 to TRBJ1-4; perhaps TRBD1 as D (5 bases). Germline loops: CDR1 MNHEY, CDR2 SVGAGI. The CDR3 runs 13 residues. V was clipped by 7 bases and J by 8 bases, with 14 bases between them. CDR3 sequence reads: CASMRRGREKLFF. For the CDR3, the DNA is TGTGCCAGCATGCGGAGGGGCAGGGAAAAACTGTTTTTT.

This chain links TRBV28 with TRBJ1-5; D is uncertain. The germline V and J ends were trimmed by 6 bases and 4 bases, with 13 bases remaining between them. Germline V gives CDR1 MDHEN, CDR2 SYDVKM. CDR3 length: 14 amino acids. CDR3 sequence reads: CASSGVLINQPQHF. CDR3 bases: TGTGCCAGCAGCGGGGTCCTAATTAATCAGCCCCAGCATTTT.

This clone appeared a single time. This sequence joins TRBV6-4 and TRBJ2-1; 14 nucleotides align to TRBD2. CDR3 size: 17 residues. Germline CDR1 MRHNA, CDR2 SNTAGT. The ends lost 6 bases at V and 7 bases at J; junction bases unmatched: 11. CDR3 sequence reads: CASSNLGLAGAGNEQFF. The CDR3 DNA follows: TGTGCCAGCAGCAACCTGGGACTAGCGGGGGCCGGTAATGAGCAGTTCTTC.

The gene calls are TRBV19 and TRBJ2-7, with 8 bases fitting TRBD1. The V gene's germline CDR1 is LNHDA and CDR2 SQIVND (reference sequence). The CDR3 is 15 residues long. The V gene end was trimmed by 2 bases and the J gene end by 7 bases; junction bases not matched to a gene: 10. The DNA for the CDR3 is TGTGCCAGTAGTATAAAGGGGACAGGAGTTCGGGAGCAGTACTTC. It translates to CASSIKGTGVREQYF.

The chain uses TRBV5-4 and TRBJ2-1; 8 bases are shared with TRBD1. CDR1 and CDR2 from the germline V gene are SGHNT and YYREEE (reference sequence). The CDR3 sequence is 14 residues long. The trim removed 4 bases at V and 6 bases at J, leaving 6 bases unmatched. CDR3 coding DNA: TGTGCCAGCAGCCCGGAACAGGGGGGCAATGAGCAGTTCTTC. It yields the protein CASSPEQGGNEQFF. The full variable domain, rest sourced from reference TRBV5-4 and TRBJ2-1, is ETGVTQSPTHLIKTRGQQVTLRCSSQSGHNTVSWYQQALGQGPQFIFQYYREEENGRGNFPPRFSGLQFPNYSSELNVNALELDDSALYLCASSPEQGGNEQFFGPGTRLTVL.

J is TRBJ1-1 and V is TRBV9; no clear D gene. There are 15 residues in the CDR3. With 0 bases removed from V and 0 bases from J, the gap between germline ends came to 9 bases. CDR1 is SGDLS, CDR2 YYNGEE, per germline. The CDR3 DNA is TGTGCCAGCAGCGTAGGCGGGCCCGTGAACACTGAAGCTTTCTTT. This sequence encodes CASSVGGPVNTEAFF.

The chain joins TRBV7-3 to TRBJ1-5, with D hard to call. This CDR3 region has 13 residues. V shed 1 base and J shed 5 bases, with 6 bases lying between them. Germline loops: CDR1 SGHTA, CDR2 FQGTGA. The CDR3 bases are TGTGCCAGCAGCTTAAACCGGGATCAGCCCCAGCATTTT. Translating gives CASSLNRDQPQHF.

Only a few counts were recorded for this clone. The chain couples TRBV6-2 or TRBV6-3 to TRBJ1-1; possible D gene TRBD1, 6 bases. Trimming left V 1 base short and J 1 base short, with 10 bases between. The V gene's germline CDR1 is MNHEY and CDR2 SVGEGT. The CDR3 is 15 amino acids. For the CDR3, the DNA is TGTGCCAGCAGTTACTTCGGACAGTCGAACACTGAAGCTTTCTTT. It translates to CASSYFGQSNTEAFF.

V gene TRBV7-2 combines with J gene TRBJ2-3; no reliable D call. The V end lost 5 bases, the J end lost 2 bases, and 5 bases lay between the germline ends. The V gene's germline CDR1 is SGHTA and CDR2 FQGNSA. The CDR3 is made up of 12 amino acids. Written as DNA, the CDR3 is TGTGCCAGCAGCCCTCCCACAGATACGCAGTATTTT. It specifies CASSPPTDTQYF.

This clone was detected only once. This chain connects TRBV7-2 to TRBJ1-1; unclear D gene. This CDR3 comprises 14 residues. V lost 0 bases and J 3 bases, leaving 8 bases between the germline ends. The germline gives CDR1 SGHTA, CDR2 FQGNSA. CDR3 coding DNA: TGTGCCAGCAGCTTAGCGCGACAAGACACTGAAGCTTTCTTT. Translated: CASSLARQDTEAFF. The full variable domain, its missing parts supplied by reference TRBV7-2 and TRBJ1-1, is GAGVSQSPSNKVTEKGKDVELRCDPISGHTALYWYRQSLGQGLEFLIYFQGNSAPDKSGLPSDRFSAERTGGSVSTLTIQRTQQEDSAVYLCASSLARQDTEAFFGQGTRLTVV.